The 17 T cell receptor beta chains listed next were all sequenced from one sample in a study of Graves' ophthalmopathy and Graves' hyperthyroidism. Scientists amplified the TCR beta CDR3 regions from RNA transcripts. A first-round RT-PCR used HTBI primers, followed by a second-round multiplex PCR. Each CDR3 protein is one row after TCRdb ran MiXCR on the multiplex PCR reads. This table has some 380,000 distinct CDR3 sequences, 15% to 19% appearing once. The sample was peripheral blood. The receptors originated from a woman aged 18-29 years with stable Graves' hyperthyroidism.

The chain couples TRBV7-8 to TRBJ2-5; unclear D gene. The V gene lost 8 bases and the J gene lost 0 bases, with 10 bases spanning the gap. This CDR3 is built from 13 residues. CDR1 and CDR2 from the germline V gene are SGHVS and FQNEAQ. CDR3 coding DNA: TGTGCCAGCCAAATAAACAACCAAGAGACCCAGTACTTC. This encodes CASQINNQETQYF.

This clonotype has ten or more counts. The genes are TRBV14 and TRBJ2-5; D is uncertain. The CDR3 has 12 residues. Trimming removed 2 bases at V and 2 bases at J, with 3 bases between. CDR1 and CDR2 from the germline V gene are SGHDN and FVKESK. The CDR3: CASSQFQETQYF. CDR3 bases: TGTGCCAGCAGCCAATTTCAAGAGACCCAGTACTTC.

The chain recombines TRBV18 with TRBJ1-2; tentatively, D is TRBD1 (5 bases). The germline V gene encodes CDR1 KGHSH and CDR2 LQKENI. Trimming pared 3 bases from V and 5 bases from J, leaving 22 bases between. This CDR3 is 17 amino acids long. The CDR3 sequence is CASSPPGRQARGYGYTF. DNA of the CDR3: TGTGCCAGCTCACCCCCCGGGAGGCAGGCGCGGGGGTATGGCTACACCTTC.

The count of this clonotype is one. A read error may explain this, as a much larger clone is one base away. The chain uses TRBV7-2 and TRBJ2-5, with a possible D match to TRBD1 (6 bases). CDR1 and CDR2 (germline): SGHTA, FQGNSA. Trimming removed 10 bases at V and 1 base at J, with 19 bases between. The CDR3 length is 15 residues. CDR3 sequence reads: CAISYQGNGQETQYF. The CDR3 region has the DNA TGTGCCATCAGTTACCAGGGGAATGGCCAAGAGACCCAGTACTTC.

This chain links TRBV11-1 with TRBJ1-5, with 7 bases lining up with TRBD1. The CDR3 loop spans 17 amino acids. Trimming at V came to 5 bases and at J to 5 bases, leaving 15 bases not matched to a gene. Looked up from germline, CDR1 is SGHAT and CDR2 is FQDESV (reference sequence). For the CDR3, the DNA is TGTGCCAGCAGCCAGGGGTTCCGACAGGGTGTCGATCAGCCCCAGCATTTT. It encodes CASSQGFRQGVDQPQHF.

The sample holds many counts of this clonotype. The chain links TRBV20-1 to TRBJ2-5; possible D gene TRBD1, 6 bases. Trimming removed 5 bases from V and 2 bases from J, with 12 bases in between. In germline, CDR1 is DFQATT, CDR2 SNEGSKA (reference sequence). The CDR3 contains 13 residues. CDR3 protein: CSAFGQLQETQYF. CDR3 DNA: TGCAGTGCTTTCGGACAGCTTCAAGAGACCCAGTACTTC.

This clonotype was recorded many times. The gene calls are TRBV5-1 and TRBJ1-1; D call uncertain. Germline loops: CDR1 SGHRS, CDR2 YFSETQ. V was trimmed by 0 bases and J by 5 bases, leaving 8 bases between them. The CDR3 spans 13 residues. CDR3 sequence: CASSLEPLTEAFF. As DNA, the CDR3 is TGCGCCAGCAGCTTGGAGCCCTTGACTGAAGCTTTCTTT.

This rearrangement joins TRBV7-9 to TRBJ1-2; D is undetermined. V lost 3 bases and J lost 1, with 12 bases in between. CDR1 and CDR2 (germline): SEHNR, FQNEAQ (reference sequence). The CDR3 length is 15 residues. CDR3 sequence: CASSLTQESNYGYTF. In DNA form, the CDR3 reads TGTGCCAGCAGCTTGACCCAGGAGAGTAACTATGGCTACACCTTC.

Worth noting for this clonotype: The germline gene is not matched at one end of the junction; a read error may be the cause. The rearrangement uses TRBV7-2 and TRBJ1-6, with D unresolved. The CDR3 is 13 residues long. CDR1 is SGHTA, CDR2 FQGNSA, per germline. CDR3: CASILTWESPLRF. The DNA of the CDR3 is TGTGCCAGCATCTTAACTTGGGAATCACCCCTCCGCTTT.

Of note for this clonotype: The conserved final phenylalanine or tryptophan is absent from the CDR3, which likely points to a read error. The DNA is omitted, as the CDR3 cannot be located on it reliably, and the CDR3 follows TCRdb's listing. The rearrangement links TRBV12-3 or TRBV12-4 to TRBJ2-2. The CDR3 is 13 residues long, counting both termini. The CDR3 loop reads CASSLALTGELCV.

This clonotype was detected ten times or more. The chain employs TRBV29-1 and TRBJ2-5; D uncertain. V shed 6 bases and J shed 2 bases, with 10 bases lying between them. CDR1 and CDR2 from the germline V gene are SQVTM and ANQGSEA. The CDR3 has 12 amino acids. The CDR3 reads CSVPTRQETQYF. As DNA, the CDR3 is TGCAGCGTCCCGACAAGACAAGAGACCCAGTACTTC.

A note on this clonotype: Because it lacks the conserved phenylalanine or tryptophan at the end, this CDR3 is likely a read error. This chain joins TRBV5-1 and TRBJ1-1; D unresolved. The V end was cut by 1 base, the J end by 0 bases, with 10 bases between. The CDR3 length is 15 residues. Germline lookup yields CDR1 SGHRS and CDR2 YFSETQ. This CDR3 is CASSLSGPLNTEAFV. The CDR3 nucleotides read TGCGCCAGCAGCTTGTCCGGGCCTCTGAACACTGAAGCTTTCGTT.

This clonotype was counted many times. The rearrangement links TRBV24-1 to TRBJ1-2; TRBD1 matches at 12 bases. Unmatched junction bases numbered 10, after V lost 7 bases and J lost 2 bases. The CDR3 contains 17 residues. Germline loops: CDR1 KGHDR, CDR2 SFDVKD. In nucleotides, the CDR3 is TGTGCCACCAGCCCCCGGGGACAGGGGGCTGACAACTATGGCTACACCTTC. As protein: CATSPRGQGADNYGYTF.

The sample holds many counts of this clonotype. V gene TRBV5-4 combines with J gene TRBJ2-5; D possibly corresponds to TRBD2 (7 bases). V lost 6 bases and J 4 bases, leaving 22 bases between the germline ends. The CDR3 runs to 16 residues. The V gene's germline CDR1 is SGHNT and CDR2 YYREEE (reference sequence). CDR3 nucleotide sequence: TGTGCCAGCAAGGGATCGGGGGGAGGGGGAAGAGAGACCCAGTACTTC. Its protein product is CASKGSGGGGRETQYF.

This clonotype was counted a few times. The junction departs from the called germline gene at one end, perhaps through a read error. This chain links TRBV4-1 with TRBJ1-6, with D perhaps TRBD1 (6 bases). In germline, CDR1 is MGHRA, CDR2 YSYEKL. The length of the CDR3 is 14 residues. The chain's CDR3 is CASTQQGSYSPLHF. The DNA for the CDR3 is TGCGCCAGCACCCAACAGGGAAGTTATTCACCCCTCCACTTT.

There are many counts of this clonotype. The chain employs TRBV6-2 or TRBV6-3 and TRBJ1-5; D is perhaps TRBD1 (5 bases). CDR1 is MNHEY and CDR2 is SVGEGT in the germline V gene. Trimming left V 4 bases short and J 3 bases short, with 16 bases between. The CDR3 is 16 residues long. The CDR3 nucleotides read TGTGCCAGCAGTTCGTACCAGGGATTTGACAATCAGCCCCAGCATTTT. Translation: CASSSYQGFDNQPQHF.

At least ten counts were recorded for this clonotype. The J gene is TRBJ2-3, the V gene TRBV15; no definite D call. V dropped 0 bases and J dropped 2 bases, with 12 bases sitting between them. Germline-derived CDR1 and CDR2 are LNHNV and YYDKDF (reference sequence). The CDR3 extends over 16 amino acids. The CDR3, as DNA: TGTGCCACCAGCAGAGATCAAAAGTTCTTCACAGATACGCAGTATTTT. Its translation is CATSRDQKFFTDTQYF. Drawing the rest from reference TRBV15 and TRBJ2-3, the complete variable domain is DAMVIQNPRYQVTQFGKPVTLSCSQTLNHNVMYWYQQKSSQAPKLLFHYYDKDFNNEADTPDNFQSRRPNTSFCFLDIRSPGLGDTAMYLCATSRDQKFFTDTQYFGPGTRLTVL.